The 30 T cell receptor beta chains listed next were all sequenced from one sample in a study of lymphopenia after photon versus proton radiotherapy. Sequencing was performed with immunoSEQ multiplex PCR; in TCRdb, only in-frame clones are kept and a portion is missing. The table lists fewer than 20,000 clones, roughly nine tenths of them singletons, with approximately 1.7% in the top ten. The specimen comprised peripheral blood, sampled from a patient treated with photon-based radiotherapy. The receptor source for this set is a woman in her forties with cholangiocarcinoma.

The J gene is TRBJ2-3, the V gene TRBV5-5; unclear D gene. Trimming cost V 4 bases and J 2 bases, with 5 bases left between them. CDR3 length: 12 amino acids. Germline-derived CDR1 and CDR2 are SGHKS and YYEKEE (reference sequence). The CDR3 coding sequence is TGTGCCAGCAGCCCTGTCACAGATACGCAGTATTTT. It specifies CASSPVTDTQYF.

The chain couples TRBV25-1 to TRBJ2-3; 12 nucleotides line up with TRBD2. The CDR3 covers 16 residues. The V segment lost 7 bases and the J segment 9 bases; nucleotides outside the gene matches: 14. Germline V CDR1 and CDR2: MGHDK, SYGVNS. CDR3 in DNA: TGTGCCAGCAAACCCCTCCGGACTAGCGGGGCCGTCACGCAGTATTTT. As protein: CASKPLRTSGAVTQYF.

V is TRBV7-9 and J is TRBJ1-4; tentatively, D is TRBD1 (5 bases). The V gene's germline CDR1 is SEHNR and CDR2 FQNEAQ (reference sequence). V lost 2 bases and J lost 8, with 12 bases in between. The CDR3 spans 14 residues. The CDR3 DNA sequence: TGTGCCAGCAGCTTAACGGGGGAGCGGGAAAAACTGTTTTTT. Translated: CASSLTGEREKLFF.

The gene calls are TRBV30 and TRBJ2-1; perhaps D is TRBD1 or TRBD2 (5 bases each). This CDR3 contains 15 residues. V lost 3 bases and J lost 2, with 14 bases in between. The V gene's germline CDR1 is GTSNPN and CDR2 SVGIG (reference sequence). The CDR3 DNA sequence: TGTGCCTGGAGGAGAGGGGAAAGTGCCTACAATGAGCAGTTCTTC. Amino acids: CAWRRGESAYNEQFF.

The chain is built from TRBV4-1 and TRBJ2-7; maybe TRBD2 (6 bases). V lost 0 bases, J lost 6 bases, and 18 bases lay in between. The CDR3 sequence is 16 residues long. CDR1 MGHRA and CDR2 YSYEKL come from the germline V gene. As DNA, the CDR3 is TGCGCCAGCAGCCAAGAGCGGCGGGGACCTCTCAGCGAGCAGTACTTC. Translation gives CASSQERRGPLSEQYF.

The rearrangement links TRBV5-1 to TRBJ1-3; TRBD1 matches 8 bases. Trimming cost V 0 bases and J 0 bases; bases outside gene matches: 2. The CDR3 has 16 amino acids. Per the germline V gene, CDR1 is SGHRS and CDR2 is YFSETQ. CDR3 nucleotides: TGCGCCAGCAGCTTGGAACAGGGGGGCTCTGGAAACACCATATATTTT. The encoded protein is CASSLEQGGSGNTIYF.

The chain links TRBV6-6 to TRBJ1-2; TRBD1 is a possible D gene (5 bases). CDR3 length: 15 amino acids. From germline, CDR1 is MNHNY and CDR2 SVGAGI (reference sequence). Trimming removed 2 bases at V and 8 bases at J, with 18 bases between. The CDR3 region is CASSYGVGAVSGYTF. The CDR3 DNA is TGTGCCAGCAGTTACGGGGTAGGGGCGGTTAGCGGCTACACCTTC.

This chain joins TRBV9 and TRBJ2-7, with 9 bases lining up with TRBD1. The germline V gene encodes CDR1 SGDLS and CDR2 YYNGEE. The CDR3 has 17 amino acids. Trimming cost V 4 bases and J 5 bases; bases outside gene matches: 16. The DNA of the CDR3 is TGTGCCAGCAGCCCGAGTAGAGGGGGGACAGGGTTCGACGAGCAGTACTTC. The encoded protein is CASSPSRGGTGFDEQYF.

This rearrangement joins TRBV7-9 to TRBJ1-1; D not resolved. Germline loops: CDR1 SEHNR, CDR2 FQNEAQ (reference sequence). The CDR3 extends over 15 amino acids. V lost 2 bases and J lost 0, with 10 bases in between. The CDR3, as DNA: TGTGCCAGCAGCTTAATCGGCAGTATGAACACTGAAGCTTTCTTT. It translates to CASSLIGSMNTEAFF.

CDR3 sequence: CASSFNSEQYF. Here the CDR3 DNA reads TGTGCCAGCAGTTTTAATTCCGAGCAGTACTTC. J is TRBJ2-7 and V is TRBV28, with D uncertain. Germline CDR1 MDHEN, CDR2 SYDVKM. This CDR3 is 11 amino acids long. Trimming stripped 3 bases from V and 6 bases from J, with 6 bases between.

The chain employs TRBV9 and TRBJ1-2; 9 bases align to TRBD1. Trimming at V came to 0 bases and at J to 1 base, leaving 7 bases not matched to a gene. Looked up from germline, CDR1 is SGDLS and CDR2 is YYNGEE. The CDR3 length is 17 residues. CDR3 coding DNA: TGTGCCAGCAGCGTAGCCGGGACAGGGCCTCTTAACTATGGCTACACCTTC. This sequence encodes CASSVAGTGPLNYGYTF.

This sequence joins TRBV5-4 and TRBJ1-1; D remains ambiguous. The CDR3 runs 14 residues. Deletions cut 4 bases from V and 1 base from J, with 11 bases between. The germline gives CDR1 SGHNT, CDR2 YYREEE (reference sequence). The CDR3 spells CASSPPGKNTEAFF. Here the CDR3 DNA reads TGTGCCAGCAGCCCTCCCGGAAAGAACACTGAAGCTTTCTTT.

The chain combines TRBV5-6 with TRBJ2-7; D unclear. The CDR3 runs 16 residues. Trimming removed 4 bases from V and 0 bases from J, with 17 bases in between. Germline-derived CDR1 and CDR2 are SGHDT and YYEEEE. Here the CDR3 DNA reads TGTGCCAGCAGCCCCTCGCCGGACGTATACTCCTACGAGCAGTACTTC. Residues: CASSPSPDVYSYEQYF.

The chain carries TRBV9 and TRBJ1-2; unclear D gene. Germline V lookup: CDR1 SGDLS, CDR2 YYNGEE. The CDR3 is 15 amino acids. V was pared by 0 bases and J by 4 bases, with 13 bases between. The CDR3 DNA is TGTGCCAGCAGCGTAGCTAGTCCTTTCCCCTATGGCTACACCTTC. Its protein is CASSVASPFPYGYTF.

The chain links TRBV7-9 to TRBJ2-7, with 9 positions matching TRBD1. The CDR3 totals 14 residues. V trimming: 6 bases; J trimming: 0 bases; junction bases outside the gene matches: 3. Germline CDR1 and CDR2: SEHNR and FQNEAQ (reference sequence). CDR3 amino acids: CASSTGGSSYEQYF. CDR3 DNA: TGTGCCAGCAGTACAGGGGGCAGCTCCTACGAGCAGTACTTC.

The rearrangement links TRBV4-2 to TRBJ2-7; maybe TRBD2 (6 bases). The CDR3 covers 15 residues. CDR1 and CDR2 from the germline V gene are LGHNA and YNFKEQ. Between the trimmed V and J ends, which lost 0 bases and 1 base, there was a span of 10 bases. CDR3 sequence: CASSQEVGGSYEQYF. CDR3 DNA: TGTGCCAGCAGCCAAGAGGTGGGGGGTTCCTACGAGCAGTACTTC.

The V call is TRBV6-4, the J call TRBJ1-5; a weak D match, TRBD1 (6 bases). The CDR3 has 15 amino acids. Looked up from germline, CDR1 is MRHNA and CDR2 is SNTAGT. The CDR3 loop reads CTRGAGDRPNQPQHF. CDR3 DNA sequence: TGTACGAGGGGGGCAGGGGATCGTCCCAATCAGCCCCAGCATTTT.

This rearrangement joins TRBV6-1 to TRBJ2-7, with unresolved D. This CDR3 is 15 amino acids long. V dropped 1 base and J dropped 2 bases, with 12 bases sitting between them. Germline CDR1 and CDR2: MNHNS and SASEGT. The CDR3 DNA is TGTGCCAGCAGTGAAGAGAAGGGAACGACCTACGAGCAGTACTTC. This codes for CASSEEKGTTYEQYF.

This clone has a single count. The rearrangement joins TRBV6-6 to TRBJ2-7, with a weak D call TRBD2 (5 bases). Looked up from germline, CDR1 is MNHNY and CDR2 is SVGAGI (reference sequence). This CDR3 has 13 amino acids. V dropped 2 bases and J dropped 6 bases, with 11 bases sitting between them. The CDR3 DNA reads TGTGCCAGCAGTTACAGCGGTAGTTCCGAGCAGTACTTC. Its protein is CASSYSGSSEQYF.

The V call is TRBV19, the J call TRBJ2-3; TRBD1 might be the D (5 bases). The V and J ends lost 3 bases and 2 bases respectively, with 15 bases between them. The CDR3 is made up of 16 amino acids. Germline V gene lookup returns CDR1 LNHDA and CDR2 SQIVND (reference sequence). CDR3 sequence: CASSIPGRAHTDTQYF. CDR3 in DNA: TGTGCCAGTAGTATCCCCGGCAGGGCCCACACAGATACGCAGTATTTT. Complete variable domain (other parts from reference TRBV19 and TRBJ2-3): DGGITQSPKYLFRKEGQNVTLSCEQNLNHDAMYWYRQDPGQGLRLIYYSQIVNDFQKGDIAEGYSVSREKKESFPLTVTSAQKNPTAFYLCASSIPGRAHTDTQYFGPGTRLTVL.

This chain links TRBV12-5 with TRBJ2-3, with TRBD2 matching 10 bases. Losses at the gene ends were 0 bases for V and 2 bases for J; bases not matched to a gene: 2. The CDR3 length is 16 residues. CDR1 and CDR2 from the germline V gene are LGHNT and FRNRAP. CDR3 amino acids: CASGLVLAGNTDTQYF. DNA for the CDR3: TGTGCTAGTGGTTTGGTACTAGCGGGGAACACAGATACGCAGTATTTT.

This sequence joins TRBV27 and TRBJ2-5; D possibly corresponds to TRBD2 (5 bases). V lost 3 bases to trimming and J lost 2 bases, with 13 bases between them. This CDR3 is built from 15 residues. Germline V gene lookup returns CDR1 MNHEY and CDR2 SMNVEV (reference sequence). The CDR3 DNA follows: TGTGCCAGCAGTTTCAGCGGACTCCCACAAGAGACCCAGTACTTC. Translation: CASSFSGLPQETQYF.

The chain carries TRBV2 and TRBJ2-1; 12 nucleotides line up with TRBD2. CDR1 SNHLY and CDR2 FYNNEI come from the germline V gene. This CDR3 has 16 residues. Losses at the gene ends were 3 bases for V and 6 bases for J; bases not matched to a gene: 6. The CDR3 loop reads CASSDLWTSGTNEQFF. The CDR3 DNA reads as TGTGCCAGCAGTGATCTGTGGACTAGCGGGACCAATGAGCAGTTCTTC.

V is TRBV19 and J is TRBJ2-4, with no clear D. The V gene lost 3 bases and the J gene lost 3 bases, with 12 bases spanning the gap. Germline assignment: CDR1 LNHDA and CDR2 SQIVND (reference sequence). This CDR3 has 15 residues. This CDR3 is CASSIRWSDKNIQYF. The CDR3 nucleotides read TGTGCCAGTAGTATTCGGTGGTCTGACAAAAACATTCAGTACTTC.

The genes are TRBV5-1 and TRBJ1-1; no definite D call. Germline V gives CDR1 SGHRS, CDR2 YFSETQ. Between the trimmed V and J ends, which lost 3 bases and 4 bases, there was a span of 16 bases. This CDR3 has 15 residues. The CDR3 protein is CASSSKEGLATEAFF. In DNA form, the CDR3 reads TGCGCCAGCAGCTCCAAGGAGGGTCTGGCCACTGAAGCTTTCTTT. The full variable domain, completed using reference TRBV5-1 and TRBJ1-1, is KAGVTQTPRYLIKTRGQQVTLSCSPISGHRSVSWYQQTPGQGLQFLFEYFSETQRNKGNFPGRFSGRQFSNSRSEMNVSTLELGDSALYLCASSSKEGLATEAFFGQGTRLTVV.

The rearrangement links TRBV27 to TRBJ1-1, with D perhaps TRBD1 (6 bases). The length of the CDR3 is 16 residues. Trimming took 5 bases from V and 1 from J, leaving 17 bases between them. CDR1 is MNHEY and CDR2 is SMNVEV in the germline V gene (reference sequence). Written as DNA, the CDR3 is TGTGCCAGCAGTCCACTACAGGGACTGGGGAACACTGAAGCTTTCTTT. The encoded protein is CASSPLQGLGNTEAFF.

The chain joins TRBV11-2 to TRBJ2-2; 7 nucleotides align to TRBD2. The ends lost 8 bases at V and 7 bases at J; junction bases unmatched: 10. The length of the CDR3 is 14 residues. Germline lookup yields CDR1 SGHAT and CDR2 FQNNGV. CDR3 residues: CASGGDSAFGELFF. In DNA, the CDR3 is TGTGCCAGCGGGGGGGACTCCGCGTTCGGGGAGCTGTTTTTT.

The V and J genes are TRBV7-8 and TRBJ1-2; a weak D match, TRBD1 (6 bases). The CDR3 runs to 18 residues. CDR1 SGHVS and CDR2 FQNEAQ come from the germline V gene. V lost 1 base to trimming and J lost 1 base, with 19 bases between them. CDR3 region: CASSLVAAGGAINYGYTF. The CDR3 DNA reads TGTGCCAGCAGCTTAGTTGCGGCTGGGGGGGCTATTAACTATGGCTACACCTTC. The full variable domain, in which reference TRBV7-8 and TRBJ1-2 provide the parts outside the CDR3, is GAGVSQSPRYKVAKRGQDVALRCDPISGHVSLFWYQQALGQGPEFLTYFQNEAQLDKSGLPSDRFFAERPEGSVSTLKIQRTQQEDSAVYLCASSLVAAGGAINYGYTFGSGTRLTVV.

CDR3 sequence reads: CSVLWTSGRASTDTQYF. CDR3 bases: TGCAGCGTCCTATGGACTAGCGGGAGGGCGAGCACAGATACGCAGTATTTT. V and J are TRBV29-1 and TRBJ2-3, with 15 positions matching TRBD2. The J segment lost 0 bases and the V segment lost 6 bases, leaving 7 bases of the junction unmatched. The CDR3 sequence is 17 residues long. Looked up from germline, CDR1 is SQVTM and CDR2 is ANQGSEA.

V and J are TRBV5-1 and TRBJ2-5; D assignment may be TRBD1 or TRBD2 (6 bases each). This CDR3 contains 15 residues. V was cut by 3 bases and J by 5 bases, with 17 bases left in between. In germline, CDR1 is SGHRS, CDR2 YFSETQ. The CDR3 spells CASSSGRGGGETQYF. CDR3 nucleotides: TGCGCCAGCAGCTCGGGCAGGGGAGGTGGGGAGACCCAGTACTTC.